This passage covers 9 T cell receptor beta chains from one sample sequenced in a study of blood T cell repertoires in COVID-19. The method was immunoSEQ multiplex PCR; TCRdb's version includes in-frame clones alone and lacks a portion of them. The table includes 350,000 to 400,000 clones, 80% to 90% detected once. Sequencing input: PBMCs or T cells enriched from blood (not recorded which). The receptors come from a man in his forties in a cohort exposed to, infected with or recovered from COVID-19 (not recorded which).

This clone was seen more than once but under ten times. The V call is TRBV5-1, the J call TRBJ1-1; 9 bases align to TRBD1. V lost 5 bases and J lost 0; bases outside the gene matches: 11. This CDR3 has 17 amino acids. From germline, CDR1 is SGHRS and CDR2 YFSETQ. In DNA, the CDR3 is TGCGCCAGCAGGTTTCGACAGGGGGTGGCTATGAACACTGAAGCTTTCTTT. It is translated as CASRFRQGVAMNTEAFF. Looking up the rest from reference TRBV5-1 and TRBJ1-1 gives the full variable domain: KAGVTQTPRYLIKTRGQQVTLSCSPISGHRSVSWYQQTPGQGLQFLFEYFSETQRNKGNFPGRFSGRQFSNSRSEMNVSTLELGDSALYLCASRFRQGVAMNTEAFFGQGTRLTVV.

The V and J genes are TRBV30 and TRBJ2-7; 10 bases fit TRBD1. Losses at the gene ends were 6 bases for V and 1 base for J; bases not matched to a gene: 3. This CDR3 region has 13 residues. Germline V CDR1 and CDR2: GTSNPN, SVGIG (reference sequence). The CDR3 nucleotides read TGTGCCTGTGGGACAGGGGCTTCCTACGAGCAGTACTTC. Its protein is CACGTGASYEQYF.

The V call is TRBV7-2, the J call TRBJ1-4; 8 positions match TRBD1. CDR1 is SGHTA, CDR2 FQGNSA, per germline. The length of the CDR3 is 16 residues. V gave up 5 bases and J gave up 4 bases; unmatched junction bases: 9. The CDR3 reads CASSDRQGSVNEKLFF. The CDR3 DNA reads as TGTGCCAGCAGCGATCGACAGGGGTCTGTTAATGAAAAACTGTTTTTT.

This rearrangement joins TRBV9 to TRBJ1-2; 9 bases match TRBD1. CDR3 length equals 11 residues. After removal of 10 bases from V and 7 bases from J, the junction contained 5 bases not matched to a gene. CDR1 SGDLS and CDR2 YYNGEE come from the germline V gene. The CDR3: CAALTGGGYTF. CDR3 DNA sequence: TGTGCCGCTCTGACAGGGGGTGGCTACACCTTC.

The gene calls are TRBV10-1 and TRBJ1-1; 10 bases are a match to TRBD1. Germline trimming cut 6 bases from V and 5 bases from J; bases unmatched to any gene: 6. The germline V gene encodes CDR1 WNHNN and CDR2 SYGVQD (reference sequence). The CDR3 is 14 residues long. The CDR3 sequence is CASSAGTGATEAFF. In DNA, the CDR3 is TGCGCCAGCAGCGCCGGGACAGGGGCGACTGAAGCTTTCTTT.

This clone was seen a few times. Other DNA sequences of this sample code for an identical CDR3. The chain joins TRBV19 to TRBJ2-3, with 7 bases identical to TRBD1. Germline CDR1 and CDR2: LNHDA and SQIVND (reference sequence). J was trimmed by 0 bases and V by 3 bases; bases with no gene match: 3. This CDR3 spans 15 amino acids. CDR3 loop: CASSIGQASTDTQYF. DNA for the CDR3: TGTGCCAGTAGTATCGGACAGGCGAGCACAGATACGCAGTATTTT.

This clone was counted between two and nine times. The rearrangement joins TRBV11-2 to TRBJ2-1; 11 bases are a match to TRBD2. With 4 bases clipped from V and 4 bases from J, the junction kept 6 bases outside the gene matches. The CDR3 spans 16 residues. Germline loops: CDR1 SGHAT, CDR2 FQNNGV. In DNA, the CDR3 is TGTGCCAGCAGCTCATATAGCGGGAGGGAGTACAATGAGCAGTTCTTC. The encoded protein is CASSSYSGREYNEQFF.

The rearrangement links TRBV19 to TRBJ1-6; 9 positions match TRBD1. Germline assignment: CDR1 LNHDA and CDR2 SQIVND (reference sequence). The CDR3 totals 15 residues. The J segment lost 9 bases and the V segment lost 4 bases, leaving 7 bases of the junction unmatched. CDR3 amino acids: CASSTQTGGVSPLHF. The DNA of the CDR3 is TGTGCCAGTAGTACCCAGACAGGGGGAGTTTCACCCCTCCACTTT.

This chain links TRBV19 with TRBJ1-5; the D gene is possibly TRBD1 (5 bases). Trimming stripped 7 bases from V and 4 bases from J, with 11 bases between. CDR1 is LNHDA, CDR2 SQIVND, per germline (reference sequence). The CDR3 totals 13 residues. CDR3: CASKDIWNQPQHF. The CDR3 DNA is TGTGCCAGTAAGGACATTTGGAATCAGCCCCAGCATTTT.